This T cell receptor beta chain comes out of a study of human versus mouse CDR3 diversity and MHC coevolution. This CDR3 has 14 residues. Per the germline V gene, CDR1 is SGDLS and CDR2 is YYNGEE. Trimming cost V 2 bases and J 4 bases, with 13 bases left between them. This table comes from immunoSEQ multiplex PCR, and its TCRdb copy is limited to in-frame clones, with some not included. The repertoire holds around 59,000 clones, with just under 95% as singletons. The source is a person in their sixties in good health. Specimen: naive CD4+ T cells from blood. Subset described: CD45RO-negative CD62L-positive naive CD4 T cells. The chain recombines TRBV9 with TRBJ2-7; perhaps TRBD1 as D (5 bases). DNA for the CDR3: TGTGCCAGCAGCGTCTCTGGGGCTGGATACGAGCAGTACTTC. Protein: CASSVSGAGYEQYF.